This entry lists 29 T cell receptor beta chains sequenced from one sample in a study of breast tumors, draining lymph nodes, adjacent tissues. TCRdb used MiXCR to reprocess the multiplex PCR reads, holding one entry per CDR3 protein. The sample shows some 21,000 distinct CDR3 sequences, roughly 50% of them seen only once. The source material was breast tumor tissue. Receptor source: a female donor with breast cancer. Some clones in this sample may be carry-over from other donors' samples.

This clonotype has a count of ten or more. The chain combines TRBV25-1 with TRBJ2-1, with 8 positions matching TRBD2. CDR1 and CDR2 (germline): MGHDK, SYGVNS. The V gene end was trimmed by 8 bases and the J gene end by 6 bases; junction bases not matched to a gene: 9. There are 14 residues in the CDR3. In DNA form, the CDR3 reads TGTGCCAGCCGACGGGAGGGCGAGGGCAATGAGCAGTTCTTC. This codes for CASRREGEGNEQFF.

This clonotype came up many times. One base away lies a much larger clone, so this may be a sequencing read error. The chain has TRBV6-5 and TRBJ2-3; D not resolved. V lost 8 bases and J 3 bases, leaving 15 bases between the germline ends. Germline CDR1 is MNHEY and CDR2 is SVGAGI. This CDR3 has 14 amino acids. DNA for the CDR3: TGTGCCAGCGCGCTAGTTCGCGATACAGATACGCAGTATTTT. Translation: CASALVRDTDTQYF.

This clonotype has a count of ten or more. This rearrangement joins TRBV2 to TRBJ2-1; 14 positions match TRBD2. The CDR3 runs 16 residues. The ends lost 6 bases at V and 7 bases at J; junction bases unmatched: 8. Germline CDR1 and CDR2: SNHLY and FYNNEI. DNA of the CDR3: TGTGCCAGCAGCGCACCGGGACTAGCGGGAGAAAATGAGCAGTTCTTC. It translates to CASSAPGLAGENEQFF. Full variable domain (rest looked up from reference TRBV2 and TRBJ2-1): EPEVTQTPSHQVTQMGQEVILRCVPISNHLYFYWYRQILGQKVEFLVSFYNNEISEKSEIFDDQFSVERPDGSNFTLKIRSTKLEDSAMYFCASSAPGLAGENEQFFGPGTRLTVL.

In regard to this clonotype: A junction boundary mismatches the germline segment, possibly from a read error. The chain has TRBV11-3 and TRBJ2-1, with TRBD2 matching 9 bases. CDR1 and CDR2 (germline): SGHNT, YENEEA. The length of the CDR3 is 13 residues. CDR3 nucleotide sequence: TGCGCCAGCAGCGGCGGGAGGGCCGCCGAGCAGTTCTTC. Translated: CASSGGRAAEQFF.

This clonotype was found many times. A much more abundant neighbour one base away suggests this may be a read error. The CDR3 ends on some other residue instead of the conserved phenylalanine or tryptophan, so this is likely a read error. V usage is TRBV18 and J usage is TRBJ1-4; possible D gene TRBD1, 6 bases. The V and J ends lost 3 bases and 4 bases respectively, with 12 bases between them. Germline-derived CDR1 and CDR2 are KGHSH and LQKENI. The CDR3 has 15 residues. CDR3 nucleotides: TGTGCCAGCTCACCCAGGGGACACAATAATGAAAAACTGTTTTCT. Translation: CASSPRGHNNEKLFS.

This clonotype was picked up a small number of times. The genes are TRBV3-1 and TRBJ1-1, with 8 bases fitting TRBD1. Looked up from germline, CDR1 is LGHDT and CDR2 is YNNKEL (reference sequence). The CDR3 sequence is 13 residues long. The J segment lost 8 bases and the V segment lost 0 bases, leaving 2 bases of the junction unmatched. CDR3 residues: CASSQDWDREAFF. DNA of the CDR3: TGTGCCAGCAGCCAAGACTGGGACAGGGAAGCTTTCTTT.

The chain employs TRBV2 and TRBJ1-6; D gene ambiguous. V was pared by 0 bases and J by 8 bases, with 17 bases between. Germline lookup yields CDR1 SNHLY and CDR2 FYNNEI. CDR3 length: 17 residues. DNA for the CDR3: TGTGCCAGCAGTGAAGCTTGGGTGGGCAGTACTTATTCACCCCTCCACTTT. This codes for CASSEAWVGSTYSPLHF.

This clonotype was counted at least ten times. The genes are TRBV11-1 and TRBJ2-2; D uncertain. The CDR3 contains 15 residues. Germline lookup yields CDR1 SGHAT and CDR2 FQDESV (reference sequence). Trimming stripped 1 base from V and 6 bases from J, with 12 bases between. The chain's CDR3 is CASSLVSVGSGELFF. CDR3 coding DNA: TGTGCCAGCAGCTTAGTCTCGGTGGGGTCCGGGGAGCTGTTTTTT.

This clonotype is deemed medium-sized (0.01 to 0.1%). The chain uses TRBV20-1 and TRBJ1-6, with TRBD1 matching over 8 bases. Unmatched junction bases numbered 7, after V lost 5 bases and J lost 7 bases. CDR1 is DFQATT, CDR2 SNEGSKA, per germline (reference sequence). The CDR3 sequence is 14 residues long. CDR3 in amino acids: CSAWMGQENSPLHF. The DNA for the CDR3 is TGCAGTGCTTGGATGGGACAGGAAAATTCACCCCTCCACTTT.

The rearrangement joins TRBV29-1 to TRBJ2-2; no clear D gene. The V end lost 1 base, the J end lost 0 bases, and 9 bases lay between the germline ends. Germline V gene sequence: CDR1 SQVTM, CDR2 ANQGSEA. This CDR3 is built from 15 residues. CDR3: CSVEVGDANTGELFF. CDR3 nucleotides: TGCAGCGTTGAAGTCGGCGATGCGAACACCGGGGAGCTGTTTTTT.

The chain employs TRBV7-3 and TRBJ2-1; D uncertain. The germline V and J ends were trimmed by 2 bases and 1 base, with 6 bases remaining between them. The length of the CDR3 is 14 residues. In germline, CDR1 is SGHTA, CDR2 FQGTGA. Written as DNA, the CDR3 is TGTGCCAGCAGCTTAGACCCGTCCTACAATGAGCAGTTCTTC. Its translation: CASSLDPSYNEQFF.

This clonotype was seen many times. This sequence joins TRBV28 and TRBJ1-5; D gene unclear. The CDR3 has 16 amino acids. Trimming stripped 6 bases from V and 0 bases from J, with 15 bases between. Per the germline V gene, CDR1 is MDHEN and CDR2 is SYDVKM. This CDR3 reads CASSPSDGYSNQPQHF. The CDR3 nucleotides read TGTGCCAGCAGCCCCAGCGACGGTTATAGCAATCAGCCCCAGCATTTT. Using reference TRBV28 and TRBJ1-5 for the parts outside the CDR3, the full variable domain is DVKVTQSSRYLVKRTGEKVFLECVQDMDHENMFWYRQDPGLGLRLIYFSYDVKMKEKGDIPEGYSVSREKKERFSLILESASTNQTSMYLCASSPSDGYSNQPQHFGDGTRLSIL.

This clonotype occurred once. This sequence joins TRBV10-1 and TRBJ2-2; 12 bases match TRBD2. This CDR3 has 16 residues. J lost 4 bases, V lost 4 bases, and 4 bases had no gene match. Germline-derived CDR1 and CDR2 are WNHNN and SYGVQD (reference sequence). CDR3 amino acids: CASSGTSGIATGELFF. The CDR3 nucleotides are TGCGCCAGCAGTGGGACTAGCGGGATTGCCACCGGGGAGCTGTTTTTT.

By share, this clonotype ranks as medium-sized. V gene TRBV5-1 combines with J gene TRBJ1-6; D unclear. Germline loops: CDR1 SGHRS, CDR2 YFSETQ. The CDR3 length is 14 residues. The V end was cut by 4 bases, the J end by 7 bases, with 12 bases between. The DNA of the CDR3 is TGCGCCAGCAGCCCAGAGGGTTCCAATTCACCCCTCCACTTT. This translates into CASSPEGSNSPLHF.

This clonotype was seen ten or more times. CDR3 region: CASSETSGSPTDTQYF. The CDR3 DNA reads as TGTGCCAGCAGTGAAACTAGCGGGAGCCCCACAGATACGCAGTATTTT. The chain couples TRBV6-4 to TRBJ2-3; TRBD2 matches 11 bases. This CDR3 is built from 16 residues. Trimming at V came to 3 bases and at J to 2 bases, leaving 4 bases not matched to a gene. Germline V gene sequence: CDR1 MRHNA, CDR2 SNTAGT.

The chain links TRBV5-4 to TRBJ2-3; TRBD2 aligns across 9 bases. CDR3 size: 14 residues. The V gene end was trimmed by 4 bases and the J gene end by 3 bases; junction bases not matched to a gene: 3. In germline, CDR1 is SGHNT, CDR2 YYREEE (reference sequence). In DNA form, the CDR3 reads TGTGCCAGCAGCCCCCTAGCGGGAACAGATACGCAGTATTTT. Translated: CASSPLAGTDTQYF.

At least ten counts were recorded for this clonotype. The gene calls are TRBV6-5 and TRBJ2-1, with D possibly being TRBD2 (5 bases). Between the trimmed V and J ends, which lost 0 bases and 2 bases, there was a span of 14 bases. CDR3 size: 17 residues. Germline values: CDR1 MNHEY, CDR2 SVGAGI. CDR3: CASSYSSSPGTYNEQFF. The CDR3 nucleotides are TGTGCCAGCAGTTACTCCTCTTCCCCCGGGACCTACAATGAGCAGTTCTTC.

At least ten counts were recorded for this clonotype. The V and J genes are TRBV5-8 and TRBJ2-5, with 11 positions matching TRBD2. Trimming removed 0 bases from V and 3 bases from J; junction bases left unmatched: 4. The CDR3 is made up of 16 amino acids. Germline V gives CDR1 SGHTS, CDR2 YDEGEE. CDR3: CASSLGPTSGKETQYF. The CDR3 DNA reads TGTGCCAGCAGCTTGGGGCCGACTAGCGGGAAAGAGACCCAGTACTTC.

This clonotype was found many times. The chain employs TRBV12-3 or TRBV12-4 and TRBJ1-2, with TRBD1 matching over 8 bases. With V trimmed by 6 bases and J by 0 bases, 6 bases remained unmatched. This CDR3 contains 15 residues. CDR3 protein: CASSTGGRTNYGYTF. CDR3 bases: TGTGCCAGCAGCACAGGGGGAAGAACTAACTATGGCTACACCTTC.

This clonotype was detected ten times or more. It may be a read error: a sequence one base away is much more abundant. The chain links TRBV11-3 to TRBJ2-7; D tentatively fits TRBD1 or TRBD2 (5 bases each). The CDR3 covers 14 residues. Looked up from germline, CDR1 is SGHNT and CDR2 is YENEEA. V was pared by 1 base and J by 2 bases, with 9 bases between. CDR3 protein: CASSLAGPPYEQYF. As DNA, the CDR3 is TGTGCCAGCAGCTTAGCGGGACCACCCTACGAGCAGTACTTC.

The chain couples TRBV5-6 to TRBJ2-1; 8 bases line up with TRBD2. V shed 5 bases and J 2 bases; nucleotides not matched to a gene: 9. Germline V lookup: CDR1 SGHDT, CDR2 YYEEEE. This CDR3 region has 16 residues. The CDR3 sequence is CASSPGTSVAYNEQFF. CDR3 DNA sequence: TGTGCCAGCAGTCCCGGGACTAGTGTTGCCTACAATGAGCAGTTCTTC.

The chain links TRBV5-1 to TRBJ2-7; 12 bases are shared with TRBD2. CDR1 is SGHRS and CDR2 is YFSETQ in the germline V gene. CDR3 size: 17 residues. V lost 0 bases to trimming and J lost 4 bases; unmatched junction nucleotides: 8. The CDR3 region has the DNA TGCGCCAGCAGCTTGGCCGCTAGCGGGAGGGCCGATTACGAGCAGTACTTC. Its protein product is CASSLAASGRADYEQYF.

The sample holds many counts of this clonotype. The V call is TRBV29-1, the J call TRBJ1-1; D may be TRBD1 (6 bases). This CDR3 contains 13 residues. Trimming removed 4 bases from V and 5 bases from J, with 14 bases in between. Looked up from germline, CDR1 is SQVTM and CDR2 is ANQGSEA. DNA of the CDR3: TGCAGCGTTGTTGTGGGGCAGGGGACTGAAGCTTTCTTT. This translates into CSVVVGQGTEAFF.

This clonotype has at least ten counts. The rearrangement links TRBV3-1 to TRBJ2-4; D not certain. There are 17 residues in the CDR3. The V gene lost 0 bases and the J gene lost 0 bases, with 12 bases spanning the gap. Germline V gene lookup returns CDR1 LGHDT and CDR2 YNNKEL (reference sequence). CDR3 coding DNA: TGTGCCAGCAGCCAAGAGACGGGCCCACTAGCCAAAAACATTCAGTACTTC. This encodes CASSQETGPLAKNIQYF.

By sample fraction, this clonotype is medium-sized. V and J are TRBV20-1 and TRBJ1-4; D is uncertain. The V gene lost 5 bases and the J gene lost 8 bases, with 12 bases spanning the gap. The germline V gene encodes CDR1 DFQATT and CDR2 SNEGSKA (reference sequence). The CDR3 extends over 12 amino acids. CDR3 loop: CSAPDTGEKLFF. In DNA form, the CDR3 reads TGCAGTGCTCCGGATACTGGAGAAAAACTGTTTTTT.

The sample holds many counts of this clonotype. The rearrangement joins TRBV11-2 to TRBJ2-7; TRBD1 is a possible D gene (5 bases). The V gene lost 2 bases and the J gene lost 5 bases, with 13 bases spanning the gap. Looked up from germline, CDR1 is SGHAT and CDR2 is FQNNGV. This CDR3 region has 14 residues. CDR3 sequence reads: CASSLKPGPHEQYF. The CDR3 DNA sequence: TGTGCCAGCAGCTTAAAACCAGGGCCCCACGAGCAGTACTTC.

The chain uses TRBV7-2 and TRBJ2-7; TRBD2 matches at 7 bases. The CDR3 is 13 amino acids. Germline V gene data show CDR1 as SGHTA and CDR2 as FQGNSA. Losses at the gene ends were 4 bases for V and 0 bases for J; bases not matched to a gene: 0. CDR3 region: CASSWTSSYEQYF. As DNA, the CDR3 is TGTGCCAGCAGCTGGACTAGCTCCTACGAGCAGTACTTC.

Details on this clonotype: A read error may account for a junction end that differs from germline. V is TRBV5-1 and J is TRBJ2-3, with 9 bases lining up with TRBD1. Germline CDR1 is SGHRS and CDR2 is YFSETQ. The CDR3 is 15 amino acids. The CDR3 DNA follows: TGCGCCAGCAGCTTCAGACAGGGGGGCCTCCATACGCAGTATTTC. Encoded protein: CASSFRQGGLHTQYF.

This clonotype was found a few times. The gene calls are TRBV4-1 and TRBJ2-7, with D perhaps TRBD2 (6 bases). The CDR3 is 16 residues long. The V gene lost 0 bases and the J gene lost 0 bases, with 12 bases spanning the gap. From germline, CDR1 is MGHRA and CDR2 YSYEKL. The CDR3 nucleotides read TGCGCCAGCAGCCAAGATAGGAATAGCGGCTCCTACGAGCAGTACTTC. It translates to CASSQDRNSGSYEQYF.